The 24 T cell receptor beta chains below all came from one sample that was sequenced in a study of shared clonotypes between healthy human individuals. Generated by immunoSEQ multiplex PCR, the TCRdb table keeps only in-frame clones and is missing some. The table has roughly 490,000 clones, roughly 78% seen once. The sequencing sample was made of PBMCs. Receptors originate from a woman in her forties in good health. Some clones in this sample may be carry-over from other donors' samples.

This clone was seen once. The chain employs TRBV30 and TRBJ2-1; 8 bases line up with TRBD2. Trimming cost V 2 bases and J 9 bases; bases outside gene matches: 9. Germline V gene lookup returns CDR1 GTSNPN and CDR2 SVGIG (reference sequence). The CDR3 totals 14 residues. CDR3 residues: CAWSLTGGHSEQFF. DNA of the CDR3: TGTGCCTGGAGTTTAACGGGAGGGCATAGTGAGCAGTTCTTC.

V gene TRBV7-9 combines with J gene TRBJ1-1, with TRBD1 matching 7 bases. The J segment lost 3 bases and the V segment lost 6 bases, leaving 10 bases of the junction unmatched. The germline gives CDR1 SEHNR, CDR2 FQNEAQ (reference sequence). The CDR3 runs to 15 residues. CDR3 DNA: TGTGCCAGCAGTCCGTGGACAGGAAAATACACTGAAGCTTTCTTT. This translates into CASSPWTGKYTEAFF.

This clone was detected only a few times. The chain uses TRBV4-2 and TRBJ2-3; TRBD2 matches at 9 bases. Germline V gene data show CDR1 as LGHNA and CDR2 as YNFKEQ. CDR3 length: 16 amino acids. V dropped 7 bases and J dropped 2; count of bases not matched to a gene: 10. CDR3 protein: CASKPGTSSYTDTQYF. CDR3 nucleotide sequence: TGTGCCAGCAAACCCGGGACTAGCAGTTACACAGATACGCAGTATTTT.

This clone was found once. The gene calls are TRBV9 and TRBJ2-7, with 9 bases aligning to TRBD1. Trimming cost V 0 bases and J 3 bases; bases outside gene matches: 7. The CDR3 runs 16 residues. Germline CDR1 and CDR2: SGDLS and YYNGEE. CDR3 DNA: TGTGCCAGCAGCGTAGGCCCAGGGACAGGGTTCTACGAGCAGTACTTC. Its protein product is CASSVGPGTGFYEQYF.

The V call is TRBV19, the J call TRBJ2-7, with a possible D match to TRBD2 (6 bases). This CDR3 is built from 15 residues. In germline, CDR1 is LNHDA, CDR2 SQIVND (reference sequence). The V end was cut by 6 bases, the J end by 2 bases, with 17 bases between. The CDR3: CASSVGASVPYEQYF. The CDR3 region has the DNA TGTGCCAGTAGCGTAGGAGCTAGCGTCCCCTACGAGCAGTACTTC.

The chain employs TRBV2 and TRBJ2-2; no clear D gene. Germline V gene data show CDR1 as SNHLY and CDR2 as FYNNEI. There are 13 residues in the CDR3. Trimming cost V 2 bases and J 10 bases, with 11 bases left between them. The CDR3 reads CASSERVTQELFF. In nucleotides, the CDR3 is TGTGCCAGCAGTGAAAGGGTCACCCAGGAGCTGTTTTTT.

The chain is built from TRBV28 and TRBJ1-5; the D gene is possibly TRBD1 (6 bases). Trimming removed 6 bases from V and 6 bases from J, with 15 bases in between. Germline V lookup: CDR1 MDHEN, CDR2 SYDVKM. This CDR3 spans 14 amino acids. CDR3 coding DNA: TGTGCCAGCAGCATGACAGGAGGACGTCAGCCCCAGCATTTT. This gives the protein CASSMTGGRQPQHF. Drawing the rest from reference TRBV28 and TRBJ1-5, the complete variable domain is DVKVTQSSRYLVKRTGEKVFLECVQDMDHENMFWYRQDPGLGLRLIYFSYDVKMKEKGDIPEGYSVSREKKERFSLILESASTNQTSMYLCASSMTGGRQPQHFGDGTRLSIL.

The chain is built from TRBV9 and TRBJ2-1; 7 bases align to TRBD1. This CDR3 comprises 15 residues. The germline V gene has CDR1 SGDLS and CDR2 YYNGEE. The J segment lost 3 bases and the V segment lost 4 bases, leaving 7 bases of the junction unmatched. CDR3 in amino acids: CASSLPGQNYNEQFF. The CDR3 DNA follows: TGTGCCAGCAGCTTGCCGGGACAGAACTACAATGAGCAGTTCTTC.

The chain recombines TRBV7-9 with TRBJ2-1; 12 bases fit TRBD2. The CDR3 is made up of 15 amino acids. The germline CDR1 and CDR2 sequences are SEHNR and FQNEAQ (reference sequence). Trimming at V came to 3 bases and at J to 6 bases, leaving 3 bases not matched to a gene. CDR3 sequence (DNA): TGTGCCAGCAGCTTTCTAGCGGGAGGGCCCAATGAGCAGTTCTTC. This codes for CASSFLAGGPNEQFF.

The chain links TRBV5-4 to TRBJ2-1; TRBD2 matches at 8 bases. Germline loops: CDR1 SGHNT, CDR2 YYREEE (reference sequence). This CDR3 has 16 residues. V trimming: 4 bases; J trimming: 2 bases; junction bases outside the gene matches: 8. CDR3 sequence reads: CASSPILTSAYNEQFF. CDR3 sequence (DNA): TGTGCCAGCAGCCCCATATTGACTAGCGCCTACAATGAGCAGTTCTTC.

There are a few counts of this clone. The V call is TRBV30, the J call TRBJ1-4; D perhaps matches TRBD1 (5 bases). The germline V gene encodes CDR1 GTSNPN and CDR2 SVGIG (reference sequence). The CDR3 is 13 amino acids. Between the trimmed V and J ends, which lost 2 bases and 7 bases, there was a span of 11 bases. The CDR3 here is CAWSLGVGEKLFF. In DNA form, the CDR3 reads TGTGCCTGGAGTTTAGGGGTGGGTGAAAAACTGTTTTTT.

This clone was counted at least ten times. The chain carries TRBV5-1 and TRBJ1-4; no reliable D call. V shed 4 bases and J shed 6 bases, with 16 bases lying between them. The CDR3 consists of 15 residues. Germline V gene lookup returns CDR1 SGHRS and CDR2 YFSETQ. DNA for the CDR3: TGCGCCAGCAGCCCCGCGAATGGGAGGGATGAAAAACTGTTTTTT. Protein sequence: CASSPANGRDEKLFF.

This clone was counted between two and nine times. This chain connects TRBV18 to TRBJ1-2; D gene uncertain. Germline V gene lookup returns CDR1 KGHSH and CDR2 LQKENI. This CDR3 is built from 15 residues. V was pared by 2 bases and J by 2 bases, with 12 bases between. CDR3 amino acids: CASSPIGTKNYGYTF. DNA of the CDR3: TGTGCCAGCTCACCAATAGGCACGAAGAACTATGGCTACACCTTC.

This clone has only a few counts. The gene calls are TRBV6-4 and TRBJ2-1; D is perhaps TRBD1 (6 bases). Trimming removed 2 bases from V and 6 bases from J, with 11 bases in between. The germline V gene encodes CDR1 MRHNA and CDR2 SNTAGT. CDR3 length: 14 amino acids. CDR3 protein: CASSDLTGSNEQFF. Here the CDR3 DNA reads TGTGCCAGCAGTGACCTCACAGGGTCCAATGAGCAGTTCTTC.

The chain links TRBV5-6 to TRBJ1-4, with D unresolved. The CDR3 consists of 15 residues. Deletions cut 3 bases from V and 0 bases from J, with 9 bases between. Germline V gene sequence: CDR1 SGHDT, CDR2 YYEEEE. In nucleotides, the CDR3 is TGTGCCAGCAGCTCTTATGGAACAACTAATGAAAAACTGTTTTTT. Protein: CASSSYGTTNEKLFF.

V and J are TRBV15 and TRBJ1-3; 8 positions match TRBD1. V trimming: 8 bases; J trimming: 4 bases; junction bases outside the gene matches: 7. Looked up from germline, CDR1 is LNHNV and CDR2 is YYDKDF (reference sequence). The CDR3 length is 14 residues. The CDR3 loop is CATGVRGLGNTIYF. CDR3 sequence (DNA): TGTGCCACCGGCGTCAGGGGGCTCGGAAACACCATATATTTT.

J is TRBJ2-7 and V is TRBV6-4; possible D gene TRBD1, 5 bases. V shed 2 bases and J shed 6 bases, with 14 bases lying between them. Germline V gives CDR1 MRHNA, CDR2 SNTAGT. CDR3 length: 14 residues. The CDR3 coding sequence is TGTGCCAGCAGTGACAAGGGGTCCCCCTCCGAGCAGTACTTC. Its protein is CASSDKGSPSEQYF.

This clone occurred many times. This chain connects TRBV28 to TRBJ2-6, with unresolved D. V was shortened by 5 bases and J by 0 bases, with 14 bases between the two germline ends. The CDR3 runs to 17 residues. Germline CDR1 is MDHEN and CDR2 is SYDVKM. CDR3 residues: CASSRSGYYSGANVLTF. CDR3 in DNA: TGTGCCAGCAGTCGGTCCGGGTACTACTCTGGGGCCAACGTCCTGACTTTC.

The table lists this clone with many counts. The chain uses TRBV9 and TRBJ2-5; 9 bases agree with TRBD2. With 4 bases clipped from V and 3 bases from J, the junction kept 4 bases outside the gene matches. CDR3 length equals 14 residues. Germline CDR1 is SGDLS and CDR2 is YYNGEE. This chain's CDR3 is CASSFSGSEETQYF. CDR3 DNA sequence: TGTGCCAGCAGCTTTAGCGGGAGCGAAGAGACCCAGTACTTC.

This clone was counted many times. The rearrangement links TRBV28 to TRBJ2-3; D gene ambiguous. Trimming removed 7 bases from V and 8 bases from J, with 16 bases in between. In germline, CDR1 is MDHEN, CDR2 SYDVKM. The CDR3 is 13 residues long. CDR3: CASTLPTSGTQYF. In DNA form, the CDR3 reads TGTGCCAGCACCTTACCAACGTCGGGTACGCAGTATTTT.

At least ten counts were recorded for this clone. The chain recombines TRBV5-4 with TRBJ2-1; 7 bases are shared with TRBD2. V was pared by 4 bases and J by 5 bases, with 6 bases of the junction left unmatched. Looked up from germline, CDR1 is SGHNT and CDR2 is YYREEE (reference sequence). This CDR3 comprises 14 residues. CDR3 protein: CASSPGGPHNEQFF. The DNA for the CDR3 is TGTGCCAGCAGCCCGGGAGGCCCCCACAATGAGCAGTTCTTC.

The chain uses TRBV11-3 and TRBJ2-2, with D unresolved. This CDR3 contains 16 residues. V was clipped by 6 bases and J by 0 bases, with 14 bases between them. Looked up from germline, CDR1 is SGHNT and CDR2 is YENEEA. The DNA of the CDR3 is TGTGCCAGCAGTCTTAGAAGCAACCCGAACACCGGGGAGCTGTTTTTT. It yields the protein CASSLRSNPNTGELFF.

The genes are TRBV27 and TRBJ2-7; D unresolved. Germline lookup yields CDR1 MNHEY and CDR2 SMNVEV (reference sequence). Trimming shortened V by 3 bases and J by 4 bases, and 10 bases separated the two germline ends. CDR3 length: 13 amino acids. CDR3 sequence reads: CASSFRKGYEQYF. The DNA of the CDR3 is TGTGCCAGCAGTTTCCGAAAGGGTTACGAGCAGTACTTC.

The CDR3 here is CASSYSNFGYTEAFF. In DNA, the CDR3 is TGTGCCAGCAGTTACTCGAACTTTGGGTACACTGAAGCTTTCTTT. The chain has TRBV6-5 and TRBJ1-1; D gene unclear. The CDR3 is 15 amino acids. Germline V CDR1 and CDR2: MNHEY, SVGAGI. Trimming shortened V by 0 bases and J by 3 bases, and 11 bases separated the two germline ends.